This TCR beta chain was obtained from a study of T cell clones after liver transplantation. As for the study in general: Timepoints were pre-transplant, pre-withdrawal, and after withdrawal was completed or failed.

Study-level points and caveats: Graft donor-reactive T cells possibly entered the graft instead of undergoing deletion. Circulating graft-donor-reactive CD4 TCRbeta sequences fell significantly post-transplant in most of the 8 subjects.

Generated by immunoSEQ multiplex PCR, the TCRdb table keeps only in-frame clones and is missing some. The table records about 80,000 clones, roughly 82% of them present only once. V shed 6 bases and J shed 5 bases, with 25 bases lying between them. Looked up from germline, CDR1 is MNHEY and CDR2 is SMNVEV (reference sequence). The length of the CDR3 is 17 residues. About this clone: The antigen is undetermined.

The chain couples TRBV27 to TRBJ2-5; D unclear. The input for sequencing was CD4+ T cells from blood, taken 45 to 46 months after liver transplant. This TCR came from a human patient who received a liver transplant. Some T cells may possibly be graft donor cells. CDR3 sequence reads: CASRRDIGRYPPETQYF. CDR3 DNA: TGTGCCAGCAGAAGAGACATTGGCAGGTACCCCCCGGAGACCCAGTACTTC.